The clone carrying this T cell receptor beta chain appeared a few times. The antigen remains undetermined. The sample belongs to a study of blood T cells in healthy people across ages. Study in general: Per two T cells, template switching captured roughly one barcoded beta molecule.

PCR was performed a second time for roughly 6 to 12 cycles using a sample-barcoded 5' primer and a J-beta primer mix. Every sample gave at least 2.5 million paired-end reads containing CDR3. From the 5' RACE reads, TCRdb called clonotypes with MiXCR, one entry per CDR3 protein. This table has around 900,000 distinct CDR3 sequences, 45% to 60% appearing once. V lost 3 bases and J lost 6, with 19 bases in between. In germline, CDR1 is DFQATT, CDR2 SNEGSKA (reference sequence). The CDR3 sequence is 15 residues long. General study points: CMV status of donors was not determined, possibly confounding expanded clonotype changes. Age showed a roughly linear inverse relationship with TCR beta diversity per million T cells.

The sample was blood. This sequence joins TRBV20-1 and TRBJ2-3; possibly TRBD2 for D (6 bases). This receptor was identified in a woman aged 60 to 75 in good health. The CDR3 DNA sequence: TGCAGTGCTAGCATCTCTAGCGAGCCTCGGGATACGCAGTATTTT. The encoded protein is CSASISSEPRDTQYF.